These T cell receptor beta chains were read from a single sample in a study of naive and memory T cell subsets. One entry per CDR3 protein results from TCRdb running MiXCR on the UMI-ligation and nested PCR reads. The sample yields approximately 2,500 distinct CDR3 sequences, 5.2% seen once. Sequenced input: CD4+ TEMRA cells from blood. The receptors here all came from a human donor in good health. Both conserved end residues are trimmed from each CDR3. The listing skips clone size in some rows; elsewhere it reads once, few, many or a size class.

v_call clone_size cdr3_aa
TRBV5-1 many ASSIGRGLNQPQH
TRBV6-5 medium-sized ASTRQGGSTDTQY
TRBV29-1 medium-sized SAYGGGTAMNTEAF
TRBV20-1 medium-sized SARGKSYNSPLH
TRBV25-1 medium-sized ASMPGRSVPLAGQTQY
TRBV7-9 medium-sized ASSSGQGEGGYT
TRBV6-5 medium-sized ASSYSDRPGNSPLH
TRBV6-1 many ASSESLAGGPNQETQY
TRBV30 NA AWSGGGRYNSPLH
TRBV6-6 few ASIVGPYNEQF
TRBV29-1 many SVGGGGEQF
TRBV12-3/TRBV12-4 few ASSFSAHGEQY
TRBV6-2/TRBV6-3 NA ASSRTITYEQY
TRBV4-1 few ASSQGLVVGETQY
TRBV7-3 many ASSLGQVGIYEQY
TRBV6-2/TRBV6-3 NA ASRRGIADTQY
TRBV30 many AWSRDYNSPLH
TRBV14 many ASSQDLGSSGNTIY
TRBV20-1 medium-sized SARDHKGGPYEQY
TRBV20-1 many SGRPYNEQF
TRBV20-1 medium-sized SARVESSGNTIY
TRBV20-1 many SATGPDTQY
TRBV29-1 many SVTGTSGRKLGGELF
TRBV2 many AGLTGNSGANVLT
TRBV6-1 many ASRLQGDSNQPQH
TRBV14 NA ASSQGFWTYNNEQF
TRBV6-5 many ASSYSTSAVITDTQY
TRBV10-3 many AISLGGGNTEAF
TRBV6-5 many ASSWSHLNEKLF
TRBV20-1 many SARGKADRYYEQY
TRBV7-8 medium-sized ASSLRTGNGYT
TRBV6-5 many ASSYAAGVTDTQY
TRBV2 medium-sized ASSEERQPSPLH
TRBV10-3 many AISESGSNQPQH
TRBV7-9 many ASTISETQY